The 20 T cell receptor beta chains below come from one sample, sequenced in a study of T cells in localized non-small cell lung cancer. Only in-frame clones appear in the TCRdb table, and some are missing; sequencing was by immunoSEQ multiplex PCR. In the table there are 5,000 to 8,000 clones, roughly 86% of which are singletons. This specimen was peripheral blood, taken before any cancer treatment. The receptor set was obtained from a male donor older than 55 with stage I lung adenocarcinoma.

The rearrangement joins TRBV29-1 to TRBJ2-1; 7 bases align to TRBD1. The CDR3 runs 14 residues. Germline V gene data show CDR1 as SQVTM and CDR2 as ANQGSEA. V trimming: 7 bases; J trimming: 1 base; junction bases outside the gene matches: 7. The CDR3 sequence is CSAETDRSYNEQFF. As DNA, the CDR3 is TGCAGCGCCGAAACGGACAGGTCCTACAATGAGCAGTTCTTC.

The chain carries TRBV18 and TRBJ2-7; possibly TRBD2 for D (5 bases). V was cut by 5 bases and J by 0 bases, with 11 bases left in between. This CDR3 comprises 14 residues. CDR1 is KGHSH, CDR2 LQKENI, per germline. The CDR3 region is CASSGRLSSYEQYF. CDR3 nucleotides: TGTGCCAGCTCAGGACGACTAAGCTCCTACGAGCAGTACTTC. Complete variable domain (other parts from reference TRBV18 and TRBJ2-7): NAGVMQNPRHLVRRRGQEARLRCSPMKGHSHVYWYRQLPEEGLKFMVYLQKENIIDESGMPKERFSAEFPKEGPSILRIQQVVRGDSAAYFCASSGRLSSYEQYFGPGTRLTVT.

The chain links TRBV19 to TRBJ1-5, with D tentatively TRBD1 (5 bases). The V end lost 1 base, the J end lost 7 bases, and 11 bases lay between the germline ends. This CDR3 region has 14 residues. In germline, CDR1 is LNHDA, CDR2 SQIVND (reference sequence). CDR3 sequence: CASSIARAEQPQHF. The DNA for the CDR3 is TGTGCCAGTAGTATAGCCAGGGCGGAACAGCCCCAGCATTTT.

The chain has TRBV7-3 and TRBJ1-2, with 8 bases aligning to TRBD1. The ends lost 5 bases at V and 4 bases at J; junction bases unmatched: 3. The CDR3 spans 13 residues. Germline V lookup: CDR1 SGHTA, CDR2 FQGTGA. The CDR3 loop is CASSVQGAYGYTF. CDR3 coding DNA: TGTGCCAGCAGCGTCCAGGGGGCCTATGGCTACACCTTC.

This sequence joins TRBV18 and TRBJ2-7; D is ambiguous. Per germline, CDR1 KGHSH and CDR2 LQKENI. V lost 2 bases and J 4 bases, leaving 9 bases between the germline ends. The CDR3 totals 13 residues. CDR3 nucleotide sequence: TGTGCCAGCTCACCAGCTCGGAATTACGAGCAGTACTTC. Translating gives CASSPARNYEQYF. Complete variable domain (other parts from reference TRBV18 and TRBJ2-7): NAGVMQNPRHLVRRRGQEARLRCSPMKGHSHVYWYRQLPEEGLKFMVYLQKENIIDESGMPKERFSAEFPKEGPSILRIQQVVRGDSAAYFCASSPARNYEQYFGPGTRLTVT.

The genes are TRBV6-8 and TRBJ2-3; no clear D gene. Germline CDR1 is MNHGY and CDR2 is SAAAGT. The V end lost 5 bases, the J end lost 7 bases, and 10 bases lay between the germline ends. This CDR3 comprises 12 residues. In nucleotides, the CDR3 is TGTGCCAGCAGTGAAGTTTCCAATACGCAGTATTTT. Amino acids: CASSEVSNTQYF.

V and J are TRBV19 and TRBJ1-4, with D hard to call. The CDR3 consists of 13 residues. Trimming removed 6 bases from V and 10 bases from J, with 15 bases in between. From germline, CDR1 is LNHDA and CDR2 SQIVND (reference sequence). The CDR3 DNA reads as TGTGCCAGTAGGTCCCCCGGGGTTGGAAAACTGTTTTTT. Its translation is CASRSPGVGKLFF.

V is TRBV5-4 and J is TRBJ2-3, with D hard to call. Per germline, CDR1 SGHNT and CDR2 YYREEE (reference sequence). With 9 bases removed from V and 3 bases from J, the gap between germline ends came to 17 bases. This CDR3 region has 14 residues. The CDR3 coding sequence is TGTGCCACCTCAGCTTTGAAGGCAACAGATACGCAGTATTTT. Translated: CATSALKATDTQYF.

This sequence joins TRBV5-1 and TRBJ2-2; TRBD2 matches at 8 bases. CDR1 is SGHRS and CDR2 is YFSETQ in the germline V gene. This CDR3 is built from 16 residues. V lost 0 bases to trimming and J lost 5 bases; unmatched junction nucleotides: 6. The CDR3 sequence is CASSLESGRRTGELFF. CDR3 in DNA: TGCGCCAGCAGCTTGGAAAGCGGGAGACGTACCGGGGAGCTGTTTTTT.

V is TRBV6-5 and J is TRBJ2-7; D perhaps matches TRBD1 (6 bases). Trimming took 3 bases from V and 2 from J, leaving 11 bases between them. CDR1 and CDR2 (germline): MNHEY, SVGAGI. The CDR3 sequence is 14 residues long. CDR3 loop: CASSYWQGPYEQYF. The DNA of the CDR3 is TGTGCCAGCAGTTATTGGCAGGGGCCCTACGAGCAGTACTTC.

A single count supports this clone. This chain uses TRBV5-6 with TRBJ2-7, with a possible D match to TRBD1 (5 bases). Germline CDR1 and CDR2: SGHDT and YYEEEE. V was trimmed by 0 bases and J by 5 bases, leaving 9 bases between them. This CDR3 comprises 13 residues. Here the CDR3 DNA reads TGTGCCAGCAGCTTGGGCAGGGCCCACGAGCAGTACGTC. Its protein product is CASSLGRAHEQYV.

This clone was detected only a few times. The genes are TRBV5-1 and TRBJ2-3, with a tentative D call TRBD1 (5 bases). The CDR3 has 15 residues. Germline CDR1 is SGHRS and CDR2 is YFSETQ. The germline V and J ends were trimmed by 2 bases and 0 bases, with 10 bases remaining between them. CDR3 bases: TGCGCCAGCAGCTTCCCAGGGATGAGCACAGATACGCAGTATTTT. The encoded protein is CASSFPGMSTDTQYF.

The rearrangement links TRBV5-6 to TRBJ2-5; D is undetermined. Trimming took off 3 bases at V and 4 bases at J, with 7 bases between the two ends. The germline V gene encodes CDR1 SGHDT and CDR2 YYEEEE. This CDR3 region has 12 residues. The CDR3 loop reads CASSWFGETQYF. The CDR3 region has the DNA TGTGCCAGCAGCTGGTTCGGAGAGACCCAGTACTTC.

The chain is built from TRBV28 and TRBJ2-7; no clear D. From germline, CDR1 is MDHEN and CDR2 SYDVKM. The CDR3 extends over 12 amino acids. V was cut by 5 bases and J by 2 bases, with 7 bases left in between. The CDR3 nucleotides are TGTGCCAGCAGTCCAGCGCCCTACGAGCAGTACTTC. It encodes CASSPAPYEQYF.

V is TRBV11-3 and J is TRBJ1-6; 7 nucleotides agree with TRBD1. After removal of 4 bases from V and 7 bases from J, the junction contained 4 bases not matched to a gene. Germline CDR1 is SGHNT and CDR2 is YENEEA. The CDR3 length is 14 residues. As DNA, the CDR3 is TGTGCCAGCAGCTCCGGGACAGTAAATTCACCCCTCCACTTT. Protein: CASSSGTVNSPLHF.

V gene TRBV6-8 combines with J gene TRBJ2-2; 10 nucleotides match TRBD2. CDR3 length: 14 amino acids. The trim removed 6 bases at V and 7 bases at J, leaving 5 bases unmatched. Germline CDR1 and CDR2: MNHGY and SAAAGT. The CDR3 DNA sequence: TGTGCCAGCAGGCCTAGCGGGAGTTACGGGGAGCTGTTTTTT. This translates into CASRPSGSYGELFF.

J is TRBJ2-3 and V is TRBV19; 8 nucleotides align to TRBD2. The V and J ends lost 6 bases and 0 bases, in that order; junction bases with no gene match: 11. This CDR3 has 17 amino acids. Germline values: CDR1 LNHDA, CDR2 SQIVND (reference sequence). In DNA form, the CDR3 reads TGTGCCAGTAGCAGCCAAATCTCTAGCGGGAGCACAGATACGCAGTATTTT. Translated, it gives CASSSQISSGSTDTQYF.

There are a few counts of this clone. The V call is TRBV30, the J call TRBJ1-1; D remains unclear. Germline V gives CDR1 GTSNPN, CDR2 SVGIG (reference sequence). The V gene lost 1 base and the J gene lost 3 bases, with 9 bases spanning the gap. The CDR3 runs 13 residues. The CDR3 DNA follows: TGTGCCTGGAGTGGCGAGCTCCACACTGAAGCTTTCTTT. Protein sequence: CAWSGELHTEAFF.

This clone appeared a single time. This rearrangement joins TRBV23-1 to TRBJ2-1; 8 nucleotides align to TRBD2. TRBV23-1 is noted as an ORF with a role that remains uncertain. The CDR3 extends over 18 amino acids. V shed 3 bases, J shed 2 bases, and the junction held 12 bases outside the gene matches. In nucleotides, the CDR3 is TGCGCCAGCAGTCAGTCTCCCGGGGGGGTCCTTACCTACAATGAGCAGTTCTTC. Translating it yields CASSQSPGGVLTYNEQFF.

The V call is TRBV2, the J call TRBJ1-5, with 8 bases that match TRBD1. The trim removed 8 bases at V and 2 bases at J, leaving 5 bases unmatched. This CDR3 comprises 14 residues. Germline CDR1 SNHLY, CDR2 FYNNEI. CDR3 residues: CASGGQGGNQPQHF. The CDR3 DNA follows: TGTGCCAGCGGAGGACAGGGCGGCAATCAGCCCCAGCATTTT.